Listed below are T cell receptor beta chains from one sample, sequenced in a study of immune characterization of retroperitoneal liposarcoma. One entry per CDR3 protein, called by TCRdb with MiXCR from the PCR reads. This table holds a few thousand distinct CDR3 sequences, about 25% found once. Sequencing used tumor tissue. Receptors originate from a female donor with retroperitoneal liposarcoma. Both conserved end residues are part of each CDR3. The D gene is left open where the match is weak. For some rows the clone size is stated as once, few or many, or as a class when expanded; others skip it.

clone_size: large; d_call: NA; v_call: TRBV7-2; j_call: TRBJ2-7; cdr3_aa: CASSLDGSLEQYF; cdr3_nt: TGTGCCAGCAGCTTAGATGGATCCTTGGAGCAGTACTTC
clone_size: medium-sized; d_call: TRBD2; v_call: TRBV12-3/TRBV12-4; j_call: TRBJ2-7; cdr3_aa: CASSSSGTSYEQYF; cdr3_nt: TGTGCCAGCAGTTCTAGCGGGACCTCCTACGAGCAGTACTTC
clone_size: NA; d_call: NA; v_call: TRBV6-1; j_call: TRBJ2-1; cdr3_aa: CASSEEGPGSSYEQFF; cdr3_nt: TGTGCCAGCAGTGAAGAGGGGCCAGGGAGCTCCTACGAGCAGTTCTTC
clone_size: medium-sized; d_call: TRBD1; v_call: TRBV24-1; j_call: TRBJ1-1; cdr3_aa: CATSERGTGAEAFF; cdr3_nt: TGTGCCACCAGTGAGCGTGGGACAGGAGCCGAAGCTTTCTTT
clone_size: medium-sized; d_call: TRBD1; v_call: TRBV4-2; j_call: TRBJ2-1; cdr3_aa: CASSPLGQGNSYNEQFF; cdr3_nt: TGTGCCAGCAGCCCACTGGGACAGGGCAACTCCTACAATGAGCAGTTCTTC
clone_size: medium-sized; d_call: TRBD1; v_call: TRBV6-1; j_call: TRBJ1-5; cdr3_aa: CASSPGTANQPQHF; cdr3_nt: TGTGCCAGCAGTCCGGGGACAGCGAATCAGCCCCAGCATTTT
clone_size: NA; d_call: TRBD2; v_call: TRBV6-1; j_call: TRBJ2-1; cdr3_aa: CASNLAGAGDEQFF; cdr3_nt: TGTGCCAGCAACTTAGCGGGAGCTGGCGATGAGCAGTTCTTC
clone_size: NA; d_call: NA; v_call: TRBV12-3/TRBV12-4; j_call: TRBJ2-4; cdr3_aa: CASSPRGASNIQYF; cdr3_nt: TGTGCCAGCAGTCCCCGCGGGGCTTCTAACATTCAGTACTTC
clone_size: many; d_call: NA; v_call: TRBV6-1; j_call: TRBJ2-7; cdr3_aa: CASKLLGQRDYEQYF; cdr3_nt: TGTGCCAGCAAACTCCTTGGACAGAGAGACTACGAGCAGTACTTC
clone_size: NA; d_call: TRBD2; v_call: TRBV6-1; j_call: TRBJ2-7; cdr3_aa: CASSAASGGLSSYNEQYF; cdr3_nt: TGTGCCAGCAGTGCGGCTAGCGGGGGTCTTAGCTCCTACAATGAGCAGTACTTC
clone_size: few; d_call: TRBD1; v_call: TRBV6-1; j_call: TRBJ2-7; cdr3_aa: CASSDGTDVYEQYF; cdr3_nt: TGTGCCAGCAGTGACGGGACAGATGTCTACGAGCAGTACTTC
clone_size: large; d_call: TRBD1; v_call: TRBV25-1; j_call: TRBJ2-7; cdr3_aa: CASSDPGQGAHEQYF; cdr3_nt: TGTGCCAGCAGTGATCCGGGACAGGGTGCCCACGAGCAGTACTTC
clone_size: medium-sized; d_call: TRBD2; v_call: TRBV28; j_call: TRBJ2-5; cdr3_aa: CASSPPLAGGETQYF; cdr3_nt: TGTGCCAGCAGTCCCCCACTAGCGGGAGGAGAGACCCAGTACTTC
clone_size: few; d_call: NA; v_call: TRBV6-1; j_call: TRBJ2-1; cdr3_aa: CASSEGAGGSSYNEQFF; cdr3_nt: TGTGCCAGCAGTGAAGGAGCAGGGGGGAGCTCCTACAATGAGCAGTTCTTC
clone_size: few; d_call: NA; v_call: TRBV5-1; j_call: TRBJ1-1; cdr3_aa: CASRQGNTEAFF; cdr3_nt: TGCGCCAGCAGACAAGGGAACACTGAAGCTTTCTTT
clone_size: large; d_call: TRBD2; v_call: TRBV7-2; j_call: TRBJ2-1; cdr3_aa: CASSLEPLIQLAGFEQFF; cdr3_nt: TGTGCCAGCAGCTTAGAGCCTCTCATACAACTAGCGGGCTTTGAGCAGTTCTTC
clone_size: few; d_call: NA; v_call: TRBV27; j_call: TRBJ2-5; cdr3_aa: CASSSEYPGYQETQYF; cdr3_nt: TGTGCCAGCAGTTCGGAATACCCAGGGTACCAAGAGACCCAGTACTTC
clone_size: large; d_call: NA; v_call: TRBV24-1; j_call: TRBJ2-2; cdr3_aa: CATSALGPGELFF; cdr3_nt: TGTGCCACCAGCGCCCTAGGACCCGGGGAGCTGTTTTTT
clone_size: NA; d_call: TRBD2; v_call: TRBV6-6; j_call: TRBJ2-1; cdr3_aa: CASRRLAGGRNNEQFF; cdr3_nt: TGTGCCAGCAGACGACTAGCGGGCGGCCGGAACAATGAGCAGTTCTTC
clone_size: NA; d_call: TRBD2; v_call: TRBV27; j_call: TRBJ2-3; cdr3_aa: CASSPNSGSISSTDTQYF; cdr3_nt: TGTGCCAGCAGTCCTAATAGCGGGAGTATTTCTAGCACAGATACGCAGTATTTT